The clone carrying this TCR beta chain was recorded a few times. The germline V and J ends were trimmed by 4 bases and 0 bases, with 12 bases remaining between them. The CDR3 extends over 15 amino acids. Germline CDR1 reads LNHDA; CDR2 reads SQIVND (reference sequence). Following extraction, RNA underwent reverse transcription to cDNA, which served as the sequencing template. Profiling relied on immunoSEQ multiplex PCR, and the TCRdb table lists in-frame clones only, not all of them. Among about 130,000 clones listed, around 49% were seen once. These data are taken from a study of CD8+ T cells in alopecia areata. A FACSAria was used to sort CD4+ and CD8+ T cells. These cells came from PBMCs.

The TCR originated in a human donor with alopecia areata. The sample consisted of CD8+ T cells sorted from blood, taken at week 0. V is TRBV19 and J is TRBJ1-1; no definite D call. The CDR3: CASSTSPEVNTEAFF. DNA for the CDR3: TGTGCCAGTAGTACCTCTCCTGAAGTGAACACTGAAGCTTTCTTT.